This T cell receptor (beta chain) was observed in a study of cytomegalovirus exposure and HLA in healthy donors. Overall study findings and caveats: Later on, an analysis tied approximately 17,000 TCR beta sequences to HLA alleles at 0.05 false discovery rate. More than 150 TCR beta chains were listed as cytomegalovirus-associated.

The CDR3 is 12 residues long. Trimming shortened V by 11 bases and J by 1 base, and 11 bases separated the two germline ends. Germline assignment: CDR1 LNHDA and CDR2 SQIVND (reference sequence). Healthy bone marrow donors made up the donor group. Note on this clone: The antigen is not known.

60 Vbeta and 13 Jbeta primers were used in PCR. Using immunoSEQ multiplex PCR, the repertoire was profiled, and TCRdb retains in-frame clones only, with some absent. This sample has under 130,000 clones, with 79% found just once. Sequenced: PBMCs. The genes are TRBV19 and TRBJ1-2; D remains ambiguous. The origin of this receptor is a woman in her thirties or forties in good health and CMV-seronegative. DNA of the CDR3: TGTGCCGCCCGGCAGGTTAACTATGGCTACACCTTC. Amino acids: CAARQVNYGYTF. Combining the CDR3 with reference TRBV19 and TRBJ1-2 gives the whole variable domain DGGITQSPKYLFRKEGQNVTLSCEQNLNHDAMYWYRQDPGQGLRLIYYSQIVNDFQKGDIAEGYSVSREKKESFPLTVTSAQKNPTAFYLCAARQVNYGYTFGSGTRLTVV.